This TCR beta chain was identified during a study of cytomegalovirus exposure and HLA in healthy donors (dated by TCRdb to about 2017). Notes on the research overall: An earlier analysis of roughly 500 of the donors reported 250 to 300 Gb of sequence data and around 120 million unique TCR beta sequences from about 180 million T cells. An early release that covered 500 to 800 HLA-typed donors contained around 300 gigabases of sequencing data and tens of millions of unique TCR sequences. The genetic ancestry cluster associated with self-reported Caucasian donors included 81% of the roughly 390 genotyped donors. The study aimed to test whether signatures of past pathogen exposure could be identified by cataloging public T cell receptors. The study used immunosequencing to profile the T cell repertoires of approximately 650 subjects and linked those repertoires to cytomegalovirus serostatus. In addition to the first cohort of roughly 670 subjects, a separate validation cohort of around 110 different subjects was used. The study combined high-throughput TCR immunosequencing, statistical association of individual TCRs with disease status, and machine learning to predict cytomegalovirus infection status. In a later analysis, previously published TCR beta repertoires from 670 or so donors were re-analyzed and high-resolution HLA genotyping was added so that TCR occurrence patterns could be studied. In the later analysis, no new phenotypic data were used to find candidate immune exposures; instead, reliance was placed on TCR beta sequences and their occurrence across donors. To decide whether each TCR beta V gene segment behaved as functional or pseudogenic, an earlier analysis of approximately 620 of the donors relied on high-throughput TCR beta sequencing. Donor age, sex, ethnicity and CMV serostatus were compiled alongside the repertoire data. A later genetic analysis took genome-wide SNP genotypes for about 55% of the roughly 670 donors and used that subset as a discovery cohort. All discovery cohort repertoires had been generated on a single sequencing platform. HLA typing included class I and class II loci at four-digit resolution. Typing coverage differed by locus: A, B, C, DRB1 and DQB1 were typed in roughly 629-640 donors, DQA1 in about 510, DPA1 in around 600, and DPB1 in just under 490. Roughly 5 DR-DQ haplotypes were handled as single units for association and clustering, since linkage in the cohort was strong. Among approximately 370 genotyped donors of the cohort, an average of approximately 240,000 unique TCR beta nucleotide sequences was sequenced per donor, of which about 20% were non-productive.

The paper as a whole reports these results and caveats: This cohort had only TCR beta chains sequenced, and the lack of alpha or paired-chain data limited which features could be detected. An earlier analysis of some 590 of the donors showed that most TCR beta V segments appeared in productive rearrangements either about 87% or about 30% of the time, which broadly matched IMGT annotations. Strong co-occurrence of HLA alleles, especially DR and DQ, made assigning TCR associations to individual alleles difficult. The study gave a list of some 150 TCR beta chains associated with cytomegalovirus. Correlated functional status among segregating V segments might reflect linkage disequilibrium, but an unknown experimental factor could not be ruled out. According to a later analysis, parvovirus B19, influenza, CMV and Epstein-Barr virus appeared linked to several top co-occurrence clusters. CMV serostatus was the only immune exposure information available for the cohort. About 15 rarely observed V segments, including chromosome 9 orphons, were excluded from the earlier analysis of approximately 500 of the donors because counts were too low. Because HLA typing was missing for some donors at each locus, association tests included only the typed subset. According to a later analysis, TCR association rates differed among HLA loci, with DRB1 alleles showing the most associated TCRs and HLA-C alleles showing the fewest. A further reported finding was that TCR beta sequences accurately predicted the HLA-A and HLA-B alleles for most subjects in the first cohort. In both the original and validation cohorts, the classifier was reported to diagnose cytomegalovirus status with high specificity and sensitivity. In a later analysis, most CMV-associated TCR beta chains were found to appear HLA-restricted, with HLA associations seemingly driven largely by CMV exposure. In vitro tests confirmed that a few of the cytomegalovirus-associated TCR beta chains recognize cytomegalovirus antigens. A cluster of highly shared sequence variants was judged likely to be a technical artifact of the sequencing pipeline. A later analysis found that HLA-associated TCR beta chains were more clonally expanded and had lower generation probabilities than equally common non-associated chains. A later analysis associated around 16,000 TCR beta sequences with specific HLA alleles at a false discovery rate of 0.05. Across donors, most TCR sequences were observed very rarely, whereas some public TCRs were present in many individuals. An association between a missense DCLRE1C variant and V-gene and J-gene trimming of TCR beta chains was found in a later genetic analysis and replicated in an independent cohort. Presence/absence analyses assumed roughly uniform sequencing depth across donors, an assumption that may not hold. In a later genetic analysis, fewer N-insertions in productive TCRs were reported among donors in an Asian-associated ancestry cluster than the approximately 630-donor mean. According to the authors, the approach could potentially be generalized to other disease states and immunological phenotypes.

This clone came up once. The antigen it recognizes is unknown. No clone much larger than this one lies a single base away; base qualities are absent. The protocol used for the library was the immunoSEQ multiplex PCR assay. For the multiplex PCR, a mixture combining 60 forward primers for TCR Vbeta segments and 13 reverse primers for TCR Jbeta segments was used. The CDR3 region of rearranged TCR beta genes was amplified from genomic DNA with a multiplex PCR assay. The Illumina HiSeq System was used to sequence the amplified TCR beta libraries as 87-base-pair reads. The authors' pipeline ran thus. A later analysis tallied around 82 million unique TCR beta chains across the 610 or so repertoires, and around 9.9 million of those chains were shared by two or more donors. To remove PCR and sequencing errors, raw reads were error-corrected and collapsed into unique sequences using a nearest-neighbor algorithm that merged closely related sequences. Alignment of CDR3 sequences to IMGT reference sequences was used to assign V, D and J gene segments. For a sequence to be retained, at least a six-nucleotide match to both a V gene segment and a J gene segment was required. Rearrangements were called productive when the CDR3 lacked stop codons and stayed in frame with V and J; all others were non-productive. Following IMGT convention, CDR3 was defined as the stretch from the second conserved V-encoded cysteine to the conserved J-encoded phenylalanine. The earlier analysis of about 610 of the donors excluded sequences that lacked an unambiguous match to a single V gene segment. In an earlier analysis of roughly 500 of the donors, V segments were called functional above 56.7% productive rearrangements and were called segregating when the between-donor standard deviation exceeded 5%. A statistical classification framework was developed to diagnose cytomegalovirus status using the catalog of TCR beta chain sequences. V and J gene assignment, in a later analysis, came from comparing TCR nucleotide sequences with IMGT/GENE-DB human TR gene sequences. A later analysis assigned CDR3 sequences and most-parsimonious VDJ recombination scenarios with the TCRdist pipeline. In a later analysis, each TCR beta chain was defined by its CDR3 amino acid sequence together with its V-gene family, and reads lacking a unique V-gene family were excluded. As a way to deal with suspected cross-contamination and a sequencing artifact, a later analysis dropped under 600 nucleotide sequences that were highly shared and had low generation probability. In a later analysis, a clonal expansion index was calculated for each public chain from normalized within-repertoire ranks of inferred template counts. A later analysis computed generation probabilities with a VDJ recombination model fitted to out-of-frame rearrangements, and checked the results against IGoR. In a later analysis, TCR-TCR, TCR-HLA and TCR-CMV co-occurrence was scored with hypergeometric tests, and a repertoire-size bias correction was applied to TCR pairs. A later analysis estimated false discovery rates by permuting HLA or CMV assignments 20 times. A later analysis grouped co-occurring TCRs with DBSCAN, adding TCRdist sequence similarity when clustering within HLA-allele-positive subsets. Repertoires with fewer than 30,000 or more than 120,000 public chains, plus five repertoires with anomalous nucleotide sharing, were excluded from co-occurrence clustering. TCRdb re-hosts the immuneACCESS table, in-frame sequences only. Its copies lack some clones; in the studies checked, an unresolved V gene accounts for under half of them, and the cause for the rest is not known. V and J calls and clone size follow that table, whereas D and trimming were derived from the DNA. The sample table records some 67,000 clones; 85% to 90% of these occur just once. Jointly, the top ten make up 9% to 13% of the sample.

In total, approximately 700 healthy bone marrow donors made up the cohort. All cohort members were sampled while nominally healthy, although unrecorded immune exposures were likely present. The donor was CMV seropositive and belonged to the group of 250 to 300 seropositive cohort members. A peripheral blood sample was collected from each donor, and TCR beta sequencing was performed on peripheral blood mononuclear cells. Genomic DNA was extracted from the blood cell samples with the Qiagen DNeasy Blood Extraction Kit. The TCR comes from a woman aged 30 to 39 in good health and CMV-seropositive. The sequenced sample consisted of PBMCs.

The base sequence is TGCAGCGTAGCACCGGGACTACGAGAGCAGTACTTC. Translated, it reads CSVAPGLREQYF. This receptor chain uses TRBV29-1 and TRBJ2-7, with TRBD2 identical over 7 junction bases. As encoded in the germline V gene, CDR1 is SQVTM while CDR2 is ANQGSEA. Germline trimming: 6 bases from V, 7 bases from J; junction bases outside gene matches: 9. The CDR3 runs 12 residues from the cysteine to the phenylalanine. The only DNA kept is the CDR3, 36 bases in frame from the first base.